This T cell receptor (beta chain) appears in the sequencing data of a study of T-cell memory formation after mild COVID-19. Study-level information: The TCR clusters were mostly specific to one donor. Study results and caveats: Proof of SARS-CoV-2 specificity was absent for the second-wave clones that crested on day 37. CD4/CD8 balance held among clones contracting day 15 to 85, and later expanders leaned CD4+.

This clonotype was seen only a few times. What it recognizes is unknown. cDNA libraries for TCR alpha and TCR beta, carrying sample barcodes and UMIs, came from 5'RACE with constant-segment primers. Using its own MiXCR run on the 5' RACE reads, TCRdb lists one record per CDR3 protein. The table shows around 400,000 distinct CDR3 sequences, with 24% occurring only once. Trimming pared 5 bases from V and 4 bases from J, leaving 20 bases between. The CDR3 has 16 residues. Germline V lookup: CDR1 SGHVS, CDR2 FQNEAQ. Sequenced: PBMCs or a T cell subset sorted from them (not recorded which). The gene calls are TRBV7-8 and TRBJ1-2; possible D gene TRBD1, 6 bases. The receptor was isolated from an adult woman who had mild COVID-19 (a few samples of this study predate the infection). Cell type and time point are not known. CDR3 loop: CASSLVPDSGAYGYTF. CDR3 DNA sequence: TGTGCCAGCAGCCTCGTTCCGGACTCAGGGGCCTATGGCTACACCTTC.